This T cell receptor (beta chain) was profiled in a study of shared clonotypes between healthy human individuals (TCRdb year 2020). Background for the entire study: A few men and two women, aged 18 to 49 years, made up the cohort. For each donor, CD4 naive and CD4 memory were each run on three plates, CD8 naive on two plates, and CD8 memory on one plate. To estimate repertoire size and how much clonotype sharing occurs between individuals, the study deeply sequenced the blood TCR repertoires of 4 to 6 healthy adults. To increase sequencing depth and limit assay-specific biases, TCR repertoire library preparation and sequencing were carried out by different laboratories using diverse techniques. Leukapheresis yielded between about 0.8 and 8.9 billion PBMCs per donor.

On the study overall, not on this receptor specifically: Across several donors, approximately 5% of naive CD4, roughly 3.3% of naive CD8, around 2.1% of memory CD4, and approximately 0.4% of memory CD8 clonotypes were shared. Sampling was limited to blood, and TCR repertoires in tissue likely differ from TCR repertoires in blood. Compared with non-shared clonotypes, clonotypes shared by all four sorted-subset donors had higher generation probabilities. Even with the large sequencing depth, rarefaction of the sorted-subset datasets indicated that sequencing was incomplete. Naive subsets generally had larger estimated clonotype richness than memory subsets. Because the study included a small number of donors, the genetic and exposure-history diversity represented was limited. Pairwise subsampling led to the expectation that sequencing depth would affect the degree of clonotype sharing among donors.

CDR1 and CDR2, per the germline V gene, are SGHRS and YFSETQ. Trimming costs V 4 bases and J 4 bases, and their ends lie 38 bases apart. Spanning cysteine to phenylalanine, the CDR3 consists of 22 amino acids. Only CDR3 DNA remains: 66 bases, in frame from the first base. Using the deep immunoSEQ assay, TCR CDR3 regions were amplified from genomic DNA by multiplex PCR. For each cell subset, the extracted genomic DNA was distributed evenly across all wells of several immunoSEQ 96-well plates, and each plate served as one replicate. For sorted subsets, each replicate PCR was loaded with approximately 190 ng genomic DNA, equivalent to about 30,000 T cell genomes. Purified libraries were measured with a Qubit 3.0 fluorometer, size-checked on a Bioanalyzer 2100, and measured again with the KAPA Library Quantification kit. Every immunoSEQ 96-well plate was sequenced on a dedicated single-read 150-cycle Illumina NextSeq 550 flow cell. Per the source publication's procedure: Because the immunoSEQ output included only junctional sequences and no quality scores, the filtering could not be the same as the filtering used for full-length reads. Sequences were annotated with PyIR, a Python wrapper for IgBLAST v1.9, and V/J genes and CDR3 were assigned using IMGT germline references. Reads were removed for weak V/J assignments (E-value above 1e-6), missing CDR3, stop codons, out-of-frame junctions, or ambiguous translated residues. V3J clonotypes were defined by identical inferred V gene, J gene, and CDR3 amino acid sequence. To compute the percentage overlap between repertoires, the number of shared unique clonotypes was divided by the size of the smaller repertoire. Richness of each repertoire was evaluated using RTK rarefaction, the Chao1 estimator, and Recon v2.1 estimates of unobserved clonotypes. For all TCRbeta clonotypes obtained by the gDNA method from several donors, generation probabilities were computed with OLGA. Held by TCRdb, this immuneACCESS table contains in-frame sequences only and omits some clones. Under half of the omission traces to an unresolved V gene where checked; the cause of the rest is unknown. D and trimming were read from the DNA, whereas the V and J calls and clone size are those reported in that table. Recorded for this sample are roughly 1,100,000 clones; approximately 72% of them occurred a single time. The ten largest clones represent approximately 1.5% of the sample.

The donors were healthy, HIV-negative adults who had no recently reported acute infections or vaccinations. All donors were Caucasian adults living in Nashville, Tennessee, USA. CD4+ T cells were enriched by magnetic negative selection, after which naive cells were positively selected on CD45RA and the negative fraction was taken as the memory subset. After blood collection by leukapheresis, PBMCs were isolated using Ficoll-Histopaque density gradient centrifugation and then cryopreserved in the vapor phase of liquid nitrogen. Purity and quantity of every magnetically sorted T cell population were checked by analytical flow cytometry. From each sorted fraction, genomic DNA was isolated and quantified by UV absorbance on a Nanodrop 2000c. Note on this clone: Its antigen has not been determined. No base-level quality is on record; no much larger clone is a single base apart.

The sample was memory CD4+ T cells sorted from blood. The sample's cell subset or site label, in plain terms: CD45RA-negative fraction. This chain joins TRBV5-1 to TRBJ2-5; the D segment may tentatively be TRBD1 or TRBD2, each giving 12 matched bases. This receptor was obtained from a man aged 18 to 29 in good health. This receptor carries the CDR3 CASSPGTGGFWDETSGRETQYF. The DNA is TGCGCCAGCAGCCCGGGGACAGGGGGCTTTTGGGACGAGACTAGCGGGAGAGAGACCCAGTACTTC.